The next 6 T cell receptor beta chains were all read from a single sample in a study of blood T cell repertoires in COVID-19. Method: immunoSEQ multiplex PCR; TCRdb's copy keeps in-frame clones and lacks some. The data hold about 240,000 clones, with around 88% observed a single time. The sample consisted of peripheral blood. These receptor sequences come from a man aged 80 or over with acute or convalescent COVID-19.

This CDR3 is CASSPQGNSYNEQFF. Here the CDR3 DNA reads TGTGCCAGCAGCCCACAGGGGAACTCCTACAATGAGCAGTTCTTC. The genes are TRBV9 and TRBJ2-1, with 7 bases that match TRBD1. Germline CDR1 reads SGDLS; CDR2 reads YYNGEE. The CDR3 consists of 15 residues. Losses at the gene ends were 4 bases for V and 0 bases for J; bases not matched to a gene: 4.

This clone was counted a few times. V usage is TRBV28 and J usage is TRBJ1-4; D is uncertain. The CDR3 is 15 residues long. V lost 6 bases and J 5 bases, leaving 16 bases between the germline ends. Germline lookup yields CDR1 MDHEN and CDR2 SYDVKM. CDR3 bases: TGTGCCAGCAGCCCAGTCGGACGGGGAAATGAAAAACTGTTTTTT. Encoded protein: CASSPVGRGNEKLFF.

The chain joins TRBV6-4 to TRBJ1-6, with 10 bases matching TRBD1. J gave up 9 bases and V 2 bases, and 4 bases lay outside the gene matches. This CDR3 contains 15 residues. Germline lookup yields CDR1 MRHNA and CDR2 SNTAGT. The CDR3 bases are TGTGCCAGCAGTGACGGGGGACAGGGGAGTTCACCCCTCCACTTT. Amino acids: CASSDGGQGSSPLHF.

The table lists this clone with a count of one. V gene TRBV4-3 combines with J gene TRBJ2-1, with a possible D match to TRBD2 (5 bases). This CDR3 has 18 residues. The germline gives CDR1 LGHNA, CDR2 YSLEER. V was cut by 0 bases and J by 6 bases, with 21 bases left in between. CDR3 residues: CASSQEIGQVAIRNEQFF. CDR3 DNA sequence: TGCGCCAGCAGCCAAGAGATTGGTCAGGTAGCGATTCGCAATGAGCAGTTCTTC.

The chain carries TRBV4-1 and TRBJ2-1; no firm D call. The germline V and J ends were trimmed by 2 bases and 4 bases, with 9 bases remaining between them. Germline V lookup: CDR1 MGHRA, CDR2 YSYEKL. The CDR3 consists of 14 residues. The CDR3 bases are TGCGCCAGCAGCCAACCAGGTTTATACAATGAGCAGTTCTTC. As protein: CASSQPGLYNEQFF.

Here the CDR3 reads CASSPLQRGVQETQYF. CDR3 DNA: TGTGCCAGCAGCCCCCTTCAGCGGGGGGTCCAAGAGACCCAGTACTTC. This sequence joins TRBV7-2 and TRBJ2-5, with 9 bases that match TRBD2. CDR3 length equals 16 residues. Germline V gives CDR1 SGHTA, CDR2 FQGNSA. With 5 bases clipped from V and 1 base from J, the junction kept 8 bases outside the gene matches.